What follows are 5 T cell receptor beta chains derived from one specimen sequenced in a study of control samples from healthy donors and cancer patients. The repertoire was sequenced with immunoSEQ multiplex PCR; TCRdb's copy has only in-frame clones and lacks some. The sample lists nearly 200,000 clones; over 80% were seen once. Source material: blood. The origin of the receptors is a man aged 25-45 years in good health.

The V call is TRBV7-6, the J call TRBJ2-7; 7 bases fit TRBD1. CDR1 is SGHVS, CDR2 FNYEAQ, per germline. With V trimmed by 5 bases and J by 6 bases, 10 bases remained unmatched. This CDR3 has 14 amino acids. The CDR3 loop reads CASSHRQGFGEQYF. For the CDR3, the DNA is TGTGCCAGCAGCCATCGACAGGGTTTCGGCGAGCAGTACTTC.

In its sample, this clone was seen once. This chain joins TRBV4-1 and TRBJ2-7; TRBD1 might be the D (6 bases). This CDR3 region has 15 residues. V was pared by 1 base and J by 5 bases, with 15 bases between. Germline CDR1 is MGHRA and CDR2 is YSYEKL. CDR3 amino acids: CASSQGNPGHNEQYF. Written as DNA, the CDR3 is TGCGCCAGCAGCCAAGGAAACCCGGGACATAACGAGCAGTACTTC.

The rearrangement joins TRBV4-1 to TRBJ1-6; D not certain. The germline gives CDR1 MGHRA, CDR2 YSYEKL. Trimming stripped 3 bases from V and 9 bases from J, with 18 bases between. There are 16 residues in the CDR3. Here the CDR3 reads CASSQRLLVGSSPLHF. CDR3 in DNA: TGCGCCAGCAGCCAGCGCCTCCTGGTGGGCAGTTCACCCCTCCACTTT.

CDR3 DNA: TGTGCCAGCAGCACCCGAGGTGGGGCGGGTGAAAAACTGTTTTTT. This sequence encodes CASSTRGGAGEKLFF. The chain carries TRBV5-5 and TRBJ1-4; a weak D match, TRBD1 (5 bases). The CDR3 spans 15 residues. Germline-derived CDR1 and CDR2 are SGHKS and YYEKEE (reference sequence). Trimming took off 4 bases at V and 7 bases at J, with 17 bases between the two ends.

The chain joins TRBV10-3 to TRBJ1-1; possible D gene TRBD1, 5 bases. The CDR3 covers 16 residues. The ends were cut back, 2 bases at V and 0 bases at J, with 13 bases in the middle. Per the germline V gene, CDR1 is ENHRY and CDR2 is SYGVKD. The CDR3 nucleotides are TGTGCCATCAGTGAGGGGACGGGAGCTTTGAACACTGAAGCTTTCTTT. It is translated as CAISEGTGALNTEAFF.